This TCR beta chain was captured in a study of T-cell memory formation after mild COVID-19. At the level of the study: TCR clusters showed largely donor specificity.

There are a few counts of this clonotype. This CDR3 contains 16 residues. J lost 5 bases, V lost 7 bases, and 16 bases had no gene match. From the 5' RACE reads, TCRdb called clonotypes with MiXCR, one entry per CDR3 protein. Of 470,000 or so distinct CDR3 sequences in the sample, about 19% were seen once. The J gene is TRBJ2-5, the V gene TRBV12-3 or TRBV12-4; 7 bases align to TRBD2. The sequence came from an adult woman who had mild COVID-19 (a few samples of this study predate the infection). Cell type and time point are not known. The sequenced sample consisted of PBMCs or a T cell subset sorted from them (not recorded which). CDR3 amino acids: CASTINGGSIVETQYF. The CDR3 region has the DNA TGTGCCAGCACTATTAACGGCGGGAGTATCGTTGAGACCCAGTACTTC.